This TCR beta chain was profiled in a study of blood T cell repertoires in COVID-19. Deletions cut 5 bases from V and 6 bases from J, with 11 bases between. The CDR3 loop spans 13 amino acids. Method: immunoSEQ multiplex PCR; TCRdb's copy keeps in-frame clones and lacks some. Altogether some 230,000 clones are present, around four fifths being singletons, with the ten largest covering 8.2%. The receptor was isolated from an elderly woman with COVID-19, enrolled during active disease. The V gene is TRBV12-3 or TRBV12-4, the J gene TRBJ1-5; D unclear. The sequencing sample was made of peripheral blood. For the CDR3, the DNA is TGTGCCAGCAGTCCTTTTGAGGGTCAGCCCCAGCATTTT. It yields the protein CASSPFEGQPQHF.